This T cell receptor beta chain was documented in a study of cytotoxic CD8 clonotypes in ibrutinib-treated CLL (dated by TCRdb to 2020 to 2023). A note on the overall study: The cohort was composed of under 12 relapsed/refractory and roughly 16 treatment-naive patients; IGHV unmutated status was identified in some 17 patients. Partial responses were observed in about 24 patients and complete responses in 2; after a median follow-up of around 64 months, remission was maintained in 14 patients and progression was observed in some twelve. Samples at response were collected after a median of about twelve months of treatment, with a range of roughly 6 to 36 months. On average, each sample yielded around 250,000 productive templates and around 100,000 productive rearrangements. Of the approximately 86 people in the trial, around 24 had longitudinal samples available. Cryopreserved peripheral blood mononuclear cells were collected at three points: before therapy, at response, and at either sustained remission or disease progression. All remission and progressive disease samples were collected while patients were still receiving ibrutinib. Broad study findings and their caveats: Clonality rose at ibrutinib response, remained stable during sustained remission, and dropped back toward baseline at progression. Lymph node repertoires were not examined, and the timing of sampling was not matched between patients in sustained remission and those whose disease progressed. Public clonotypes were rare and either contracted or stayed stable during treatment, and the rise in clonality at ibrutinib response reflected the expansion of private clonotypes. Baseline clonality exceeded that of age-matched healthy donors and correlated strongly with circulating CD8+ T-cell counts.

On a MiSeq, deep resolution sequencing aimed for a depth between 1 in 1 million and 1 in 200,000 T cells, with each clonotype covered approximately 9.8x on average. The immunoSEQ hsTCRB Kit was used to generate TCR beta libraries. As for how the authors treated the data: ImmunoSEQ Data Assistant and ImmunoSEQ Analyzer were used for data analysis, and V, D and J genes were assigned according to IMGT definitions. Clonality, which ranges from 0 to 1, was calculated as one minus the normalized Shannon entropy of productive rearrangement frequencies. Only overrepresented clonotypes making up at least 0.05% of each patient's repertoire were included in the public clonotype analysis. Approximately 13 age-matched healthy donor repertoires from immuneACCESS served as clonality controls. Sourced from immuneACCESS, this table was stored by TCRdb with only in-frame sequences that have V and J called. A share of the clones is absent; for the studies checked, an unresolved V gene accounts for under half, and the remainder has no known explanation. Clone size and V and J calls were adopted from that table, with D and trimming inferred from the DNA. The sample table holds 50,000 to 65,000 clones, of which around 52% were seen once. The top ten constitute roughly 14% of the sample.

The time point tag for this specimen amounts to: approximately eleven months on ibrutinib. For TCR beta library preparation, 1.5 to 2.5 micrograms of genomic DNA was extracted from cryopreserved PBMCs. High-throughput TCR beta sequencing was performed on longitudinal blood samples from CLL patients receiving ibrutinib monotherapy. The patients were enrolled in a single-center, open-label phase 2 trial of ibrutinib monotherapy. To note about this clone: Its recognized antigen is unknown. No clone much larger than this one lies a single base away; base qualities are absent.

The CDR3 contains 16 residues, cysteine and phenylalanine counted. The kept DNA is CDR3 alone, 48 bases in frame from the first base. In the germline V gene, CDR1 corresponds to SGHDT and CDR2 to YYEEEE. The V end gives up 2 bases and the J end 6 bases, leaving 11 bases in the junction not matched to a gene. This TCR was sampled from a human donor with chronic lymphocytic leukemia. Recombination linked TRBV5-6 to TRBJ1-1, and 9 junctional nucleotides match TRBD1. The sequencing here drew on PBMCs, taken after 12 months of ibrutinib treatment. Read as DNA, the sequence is TGTGCCAGCAGCTTTTACCACCGACAGGGGGAACCTGAAGCTTTCTTT. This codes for CASSFYHRQGEPEAFF.